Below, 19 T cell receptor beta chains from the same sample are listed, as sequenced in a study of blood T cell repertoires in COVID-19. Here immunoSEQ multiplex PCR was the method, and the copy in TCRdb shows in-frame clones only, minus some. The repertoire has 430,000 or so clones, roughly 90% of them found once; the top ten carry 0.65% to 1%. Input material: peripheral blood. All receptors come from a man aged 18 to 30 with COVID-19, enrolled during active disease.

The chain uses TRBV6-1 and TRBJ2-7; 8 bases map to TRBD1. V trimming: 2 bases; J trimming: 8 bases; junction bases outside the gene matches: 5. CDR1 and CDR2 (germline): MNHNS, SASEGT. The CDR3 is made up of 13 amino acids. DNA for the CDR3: TGTGCCAGCAGTGAAATAACAGGGGGTAAGCAGTACTTC. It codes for CASSEITGGKQYF.

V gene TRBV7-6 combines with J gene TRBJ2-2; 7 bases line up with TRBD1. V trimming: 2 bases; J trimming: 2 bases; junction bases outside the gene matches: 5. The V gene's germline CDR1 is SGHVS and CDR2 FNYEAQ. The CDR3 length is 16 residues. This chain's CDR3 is CASSLWGTANTGELFF. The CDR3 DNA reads TGTGCCAGCAGCTTATGGGGGACAGCTAACACCGGGGAGCTGTTTTTT.

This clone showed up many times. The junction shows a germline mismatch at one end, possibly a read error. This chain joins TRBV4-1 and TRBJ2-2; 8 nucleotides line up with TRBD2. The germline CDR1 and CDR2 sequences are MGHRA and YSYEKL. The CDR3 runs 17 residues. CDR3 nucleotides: TGCGCCAGCAGCCAAGATCTGGTACTTGGGGTAGCGGCGGGAGGTGTTTTT. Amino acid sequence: CASSQDLVLGVAAGGVF.

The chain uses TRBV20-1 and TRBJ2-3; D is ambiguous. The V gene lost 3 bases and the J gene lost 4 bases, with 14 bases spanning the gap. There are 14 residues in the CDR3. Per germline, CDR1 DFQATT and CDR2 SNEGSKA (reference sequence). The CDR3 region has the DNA TGCAGTGCTAGTTTGCGGAAGGCCGCAGATACGCAGTATTTT. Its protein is CSASLRKAADTQYF.

The CDR3 spells CASSLLAGAGGYTF. The CDR3 bases are TGTGCCAGCAGCTTACTCGCAGGGGCAGGTGGCTACACCTTC. The chain couples TRBV7-3 to TRBJ1-2, with D perhaps matching TRBD1 (6 bases). The length of the CDR3 is 14 residues. Trimming took off 2 bases at V and 7 bases at J, with 14 bases between the two ends. Germline loops: CDR1 SGHTA, CDR2 FQGTGA.

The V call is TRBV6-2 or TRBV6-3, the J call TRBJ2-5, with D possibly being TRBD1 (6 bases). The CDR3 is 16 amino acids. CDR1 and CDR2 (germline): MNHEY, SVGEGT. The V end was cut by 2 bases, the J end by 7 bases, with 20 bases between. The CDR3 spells CASSYTGIGFRGTQYF. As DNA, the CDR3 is TGTGCCAGCAGTTACACAGGGATCGGGTTTAGGGGGACCCAGTACTTC.

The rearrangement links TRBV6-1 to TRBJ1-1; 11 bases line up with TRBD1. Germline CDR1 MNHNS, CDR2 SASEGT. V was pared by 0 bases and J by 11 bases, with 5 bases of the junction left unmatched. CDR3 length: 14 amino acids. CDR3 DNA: TGTGCCAGCAGTGAAGCTGGACAGGGGGCTCGGGCTTTCTTT. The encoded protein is CASSEAGQGARAFF.

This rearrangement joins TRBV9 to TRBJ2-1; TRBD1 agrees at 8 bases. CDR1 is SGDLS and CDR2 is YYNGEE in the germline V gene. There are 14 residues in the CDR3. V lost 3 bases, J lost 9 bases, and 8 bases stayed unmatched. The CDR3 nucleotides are TGTGCCAGCAGCGCGTTGACAGGGGAGGTTGAGCAGTTCTTC. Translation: CASSALTGEVEQFF.

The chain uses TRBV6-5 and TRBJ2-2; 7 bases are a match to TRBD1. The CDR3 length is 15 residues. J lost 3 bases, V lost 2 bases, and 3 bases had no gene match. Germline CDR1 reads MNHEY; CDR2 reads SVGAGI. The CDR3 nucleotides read TGTGCCAGCAGTTACAGTCAGGGGGACACCGGGGAGCTGTTTTTT. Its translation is CASSYSQGDTGELFF.

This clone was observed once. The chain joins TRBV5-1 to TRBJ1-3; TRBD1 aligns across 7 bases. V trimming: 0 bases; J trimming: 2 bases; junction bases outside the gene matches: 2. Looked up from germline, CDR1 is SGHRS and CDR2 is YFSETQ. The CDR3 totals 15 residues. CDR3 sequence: CASSLGQGAGNTIYF. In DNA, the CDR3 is TGCGCCAGCAGCTTGGGGCAGGGGGCTGGAAACACCATATATTTT.

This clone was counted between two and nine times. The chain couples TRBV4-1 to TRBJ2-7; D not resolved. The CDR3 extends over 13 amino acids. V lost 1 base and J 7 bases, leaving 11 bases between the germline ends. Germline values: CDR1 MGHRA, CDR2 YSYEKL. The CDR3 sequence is CASSQVGAEEQYF. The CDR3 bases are TGCGCCAGCAGCCAAGTTGGTGCTGAGGAGCAGTACTTC.

The CDR3 sequence is CASSPSEWPQHF. CDR3 bases: TGTGCCAGCTCACCGAGTGAATGGCCCCAGCATTTT. The chain carries TRBV18 and TRBJ1-5; D gene uncertain. V dropped 3 bases and J dropped 9 bases, with 9 bases sitting between them. Per the germline V gene, CDR1 is KGHSH and CDR2 is LQKENI. The CDR3 is 12 amino acids.

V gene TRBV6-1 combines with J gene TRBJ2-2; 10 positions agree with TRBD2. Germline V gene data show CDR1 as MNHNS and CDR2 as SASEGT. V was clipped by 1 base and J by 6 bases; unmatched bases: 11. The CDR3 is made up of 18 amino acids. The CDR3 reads CASSEVLAGGRLPGELFF. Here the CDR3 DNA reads TGTGCCAGCAGTGAAGTTTTAGCGGGGGGCCGACTCCCCGGGGAGCTGTTTTTT.

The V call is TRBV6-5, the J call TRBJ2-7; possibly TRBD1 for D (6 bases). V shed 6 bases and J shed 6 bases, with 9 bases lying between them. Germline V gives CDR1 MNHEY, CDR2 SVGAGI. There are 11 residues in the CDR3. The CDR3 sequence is CASRQGGEQYF. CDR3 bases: TGTGCCAGCAGACAGGGTGGCGAGCAGTACTTC.

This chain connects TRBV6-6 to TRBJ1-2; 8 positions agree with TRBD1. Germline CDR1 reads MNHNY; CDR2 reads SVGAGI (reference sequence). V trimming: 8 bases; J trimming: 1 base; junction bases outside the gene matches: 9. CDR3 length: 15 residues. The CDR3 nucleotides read TGTGCCAGCGGAGGGACAGGTCTACTTAACTATGGCTACACCTTC. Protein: CASGGTGLLNYGYTF.

CDR3 DNA: TGTGCCAGCAGTTACTTTGGTGGCAGGTATGGCTACACCTTC. Translating it yields CASSYFGGRYGYTF. V and J are TRBV6-6 and TRBJ1-2; D gene uncertain. The CDR3 contains 14 residues. Trimming pared 1 base from V and 5 bases from J, leaving 11 bases between. The germline V gene encodes CDR1 MNHNY and CDR2 SVGAGI (reference sequence).

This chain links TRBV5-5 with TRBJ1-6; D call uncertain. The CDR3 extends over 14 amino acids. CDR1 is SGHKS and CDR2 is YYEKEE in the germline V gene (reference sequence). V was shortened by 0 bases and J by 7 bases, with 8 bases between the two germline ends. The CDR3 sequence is CASSLGPMNSPLHF. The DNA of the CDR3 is TGTGCCAGCAGCTTGGGGCCGATGAATTCACCCCTCCACTTT.

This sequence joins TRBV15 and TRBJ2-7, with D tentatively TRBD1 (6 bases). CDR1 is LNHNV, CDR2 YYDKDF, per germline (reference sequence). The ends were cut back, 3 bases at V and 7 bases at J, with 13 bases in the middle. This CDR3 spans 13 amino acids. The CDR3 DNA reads TGTGCCACCAGCAGGGGGACACCCGGAGAGCAGTACTTC. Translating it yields CATSRGTPGEQYF.

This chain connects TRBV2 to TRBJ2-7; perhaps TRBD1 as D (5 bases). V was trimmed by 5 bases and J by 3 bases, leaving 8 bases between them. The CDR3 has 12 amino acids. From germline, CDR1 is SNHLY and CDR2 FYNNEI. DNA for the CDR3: TGTGCCAGCAGTACAGGTTTCTACGAGCAGTACTTC. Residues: CASSTGFYEQYF.